This T cell receptor (beta chain) originates from a study of OX40 agonist ivuxolimab in advanced cancers. Study-wide background: Ivuxolimab, an antibody acting as an agonist of OX40 (CD134), was used to treat patients.

People who had autoimmune disease history or systemic immunosuppression were excluded. As for this clone: What it binds is unknown.

The method was immunoSEQ multiplex PCR; TCRdb's version includes in-frame clones alone and lacks a portion of them. Among around 40,000 clones listed, around 85% were seen once. Whole-study results and caveats: The study found among the lowest clonal expansion in partial responders at 0.1-3.0 mg/kg. Clonal expansion was seen in CD4+ and CD8+ blood T cells by week 6 at 0.1 to 3.0 mg/kg.

This CDR3 region has 15 residues. Germline V gives CDR1 SGHTA, CDR2 FQGNSA. Trimming removed 3 bases at V and 5 bases at J, with 17 bases between. The sample was CD4+ or CD8+ T cells sorted from blood, taken in a trial of the OX40 agonist ivuxolimab. The receptor's source is an adult with an advanced solid tumor such as melanoma, head and neck, liver or kidney cancer. The rearrangement uses TRBV7-2 and TRBJ2-7, with D tentatively TRBD2 (7 bases). CDR3 protein: CASSFLAEGGHEQYF. In nucleotides, the CDR3 is TGTGCCAGCAGCTTCCTAGCGGAGGGGGGCCACGAGCAGTACTTC.